This T cell receptor (beta chain) was sequenced during a study of beta chain features in type 1 diabetes. Study-level background: Patients shared similar age, gender and cell yields with healthy donors. The study's findings and limits: In every one of the four CD4+ subsets, TCRB CDR3s were moderately but significantly shorter in Type 1 diabetes patients.

V was pared by 2 bases and J by 7 bases, with 5 bases between. CDR3 size: 11 residues. Germline CDR1 is MDHEN and CDR2 is SYDVKM. Expressed TCRB transcripts were sequenced because the isolated RNA had all been reverse transcribed beforehand. Method: immunoSEQ multiplex PCR; TCRdb's copy keeps in-frame clones and lacks some. Of about 370,000 clones in the sample, 9.6% are singletons; the top ten hold 0.55% to 0.75%. This clone was picked up many times. Its antigen is undetermined. The chain is built from TRBV28 and TRBJ2-5; no firm D call. The receptor comes from a man aged 25-40 years with type 1 diabetes. The sample consisted of central memory CD4+ T cells from blood. CDR3 DNA: TGTGCCAGCAGTTTAGTTGGGACCCAGTACTTC. It translates to CASSLVGTQYF.